Listed here are 31 T cell receptor beta chains from one sample, sequenced in a study of shared T cell receptors in the human thymus. This table comes from immunoSEQ multiplex PCR, and its TCRdb copy is limited to in-frame clones, with some not included. The sample holds 500,000 to 850,000 clones, about 90% seen once. Separately, the same data were catalogued under a study of human thymus T cells.

Input material: thymocytes. Receptors were obtained from a boy younger than two with a congenital heart defect.

Notes on this clone: The same CDR3 is also encoded by other DNA sequences in this sample. In nucleotides, the CDR3 is TGCGCCAGCAGCCAAGAGACTAGCGGGGGGAAAAGCTCCTACAATGAGCAGTTCTTC. Translating gives CASSQETSGGKSSYNEQFF. This chain joins TRBV4-1 and TRBJ2-1; 13 positions agree with TRBD2. From germline, CDR1 is MGHRA and CDR2 YSYEKL. V lost 0 bases and J lost 0; bases outside the gene matches: 5. CDR3 size: 19 residues.

This clone was counted only a few times. This chain uses TRBV7-2 with TRBJ1-5, with D perhaps TRBD1 (6 bases). This CDR3 contains 13 residues. Looked up from germline, CDR1 is SGHTA and CDR2 is FQGNSA. Trimming shortened V by 5 bases and J by 4 bases, and 9 bases separated the two germline ends. The CDR3 nucleotides are TGTGCCAGCAGCAAGAGGGGGAATCAGCCCCAGCATTTT. This encodes CASSKRGNQPQHF. Full variable domain (rest looked up from reference TRBV7-2 and TRBJ1-5): GAGVSQSPSNKVTEKGKDVELRCDPISGHTALYWYRQSLGQGLEFLIYFQGNSAPDKSGLPSDRFSAERTGGSVSTLTIQRTQQEDSAVYLCASSKRGNQPQHFGDGTRLSIL.

V usage is TRBV7-9 and J usage is TRBJ1-2; D is undetermined. The V end lost 0 bases, the J end lost 6 bases, and 8 bases lay between the germline ends. CDR1 is SEHNR and CDR2 is FQNEAQ in the germline V gene (reference sequence). This CDR3 has 13 amino acids. CDR3 sequence: CASSLAWRDGYTF. CDR3 coding DNA: TGTGCCAGCAGCTTAGCGTGGAGGGATGGCTACACCTTC. The full variable domain, in which reference TRBV7-9 and TRBJ1-2 provide the parts outside the CDR3, is DTGVSQNPRHKITKRGQNVTFRCDPISEHNRLYWYRQTLGQGPEFLTYFQNEAQLEKSRLLSDRFSAERPKGSFSTLEIQRTEQGDSAMYLCASSLAWRDGYTFGSGTRLTVV.

The chain uses TRBV30 and TRBJ1-2; the D gene is possibly TRBD1 (5 bases). V lost 0 bases and J 7 bases, leaving 15 bases between the germline ends. The CDR3 length is 14 residues. Germline V gene lookup returns CDR1 GTSNPN and CDR2 SVGIG (reference sequence). The CDR3 here is CAWSVPGREGGYTF. The CDR3 bases are TGTGCCTGGAGTGTACCGGGCAGGGAAGGTGGCTACACCTTC. The variable domain in full, completed from reference TRBV30 and TRBJ1-2, reads SQTIHQWPATLVQPVGSPLSLECTVEGTSNPNLYWYRQAAGRGLQLLFYSVGIGQISSEVPQNLSASRPQDRQFILSSKKLLLSDSGFYLCAWSVPGREGGYTFGSGTRLTVV.

This clone appeared a few times. The chain uses TRBV4-3 and TRBJ2-5; 8 nucleotides line up with TRBD2. V shed 0 bases and J 10 bases; nucleotides not matched to a gene: 13. Germline CDR1 is LGHNA and CDR2 is YSLEER. CDR3 length: 16 amino acids. CDR3 region: CASSQDLGTRMWGQYF. CDR3 DNA: TGCGCCAGCAGCCAAGACCTCGGGACTAGGATGTGGGGCCAGTACTTC.

This clone was seen only once. V usage is TRBV5-1 and J usage is TRBJ2-1; TRBD2 is a possible D gene (6 bases). Per germline, CDR1 SGHRS and CDR2 YFSETQ. V was clipped by 4 bases and J by 3 bases, with 8 bases between them. This CDR3 spans 13 amino acids. Here the CDR3 DNA reads TGCGCCAGCAGCCCGGGAGTCTACAATGAGCAGTTCTTC. This codes for CASSPGVYNEQFF.

J is TRBJ2-1 and V is TRBV28; TRBD2 matches 10 bases. V shed 5 bases, J shed 7 bases, and the junction held 8 bases outside the gene matches. Germline V gene lookup returns CDR1 MDHEN and CDR2 SYDVKM. This CDR3 is built from 15 residues. The CDR3 sequence is CASSAKAGGWNEQFF. The CDR3 DNA reads TGTGCCAGCAGTGCTAAAGCGGGAGGGTGGAATGAGCAGTTCTTC.

This chain connects TRBV7-9 to TRBJ1-2; D is possibly TRBD1 (5 bases). Germline V gene data show CDR1 as SEHNR and CDR2 as FQNEAQ (reference sequence). The CDR3 has 14 residues. Between the trimmed V and J ends, which lost 3 bases and 5 bases, there was a span of 13 bases. As DNA, the CDR3 is TGTGCCAGCAGCTTGGCCGGGGGAGGGTATGGCTACACCTTC. This translates into CASSLAGGGYGYTF.

In DNA, the CDR3 is TGTGCCAGCAGCTACAGGGCGTACTCCTATAATTCACCCCTCCACTTT. It is translated as CASSYRAYSYNSPLHF. The V gene is TRBV7-2, the J gene TRBJ1-6, with D possibly being TRBD1 (6 bases). In germline, CDR1 is SGHTA, CDR2 FQGNSA. Trimming stripped 4 bases from V and 0 bases from J, with 10 bases between. This CDR3 has 16 residues.

The chain joins TRBV5-4 to TRBJ2-1; D is perhaps TRBD2 (6 bases). Germline V gives CDR1 SGHNT, CDR2 YYREEE (reference sequence). The ends were cut back, 3 bases at V and 5 bases at J, with 12 bases in the middle. This CDR3 region has 14 residues. This CDR3 reads CASSYQDYHNEQFF. DNA of the CDR3: TGTGCCAGCAGCTACCAGGACTACCACAATGAGCAGTTCTTC.

The gene calls are TRBV28 and TRBJ2-1; 12 positions match TRBD2. With 1 base clipped from V and 3 bases from J, the junction kept 10 bases outside the gene matches. The CDR3 is 19 residues long. Per germline, CDR1 MDHEN and CDR2 SYDVKM. CDR3 in DNA: TGTGCCAGCAGTTTATCCCCGCGGCTAGCGGGAGGGATCTACAATGAGCAGTTCTTC. Translation: CASSLSPRLAGGIYNEQFF.

The chain combines TRBV28 with TRBJ2-7; a weak D match, TRBD1 (6 bases). Germline CDR1 and CDR2: MDHEN and SYDVKM. The ends were cut back, 7 bases at V and 2 bases at J, with 15 bases in the middle. There are 14 residues in the CDR3. In DNA form, the CDR3 reads TGTGCCAGCACAACCCGTTGGGGGCCCTACGAGCAGTACTTC. Its protein product is CASTTRWGPYEQYF.

The chain links TRBV4-2 to TRBJ2-2; 10 nucleotides agree with TRBD2. This CDR3 region has 17 residues. Germline V gene sequence: CDR1 LGHNA, CDR2 YNFKEQ. Trimming cost V 5 bases and J 3 bases; bases outside gene matches: 9. DNA of the CDR3: TGTGCCAGCAGCGGCAAAAGGACTAGCGGATACACCGGGGAGCTGTTTTTT. Translated, it gives CASSGKRTSGYTGELFF.

This rearrangement joins TRBV7-2 to TRBJ1-5; D call uncertain. This CDR3 spans 19 amino acids. CDR1 and CDR2 from the germline V gene are SGHTA and FQGNSA. Deletions cut 5 bases from V and 0 bases from J, with 23 bases between. This CDR3 reads CASSPEGGLGLNSNQPQHF. In nucleotides, the CDR3 is TGTGCCAGCAGCCCCGAGGGTGGGCTCGGCCTGAATAGCAATCAGCCCCAGCATTTT.

The CDR3 loop is CASSPGRVRSNEQFF. CDR3 coding DNA: TGTGCCAGCAGCCCCGGCAGGGTAAGGTCGAATGAGCAGTTCTTC. J is TRBJ2-1 and V is TRBV9, with D perhaps TRBD1 (5 bases). This CDR3 has 15 residues. Germline V gene data show CDR1 as SGDLS and CDR2 as YYNGEE. Trimming left V 4 bases short and J 7 bases short, with 18 bases between.

The chain links TRBV18 to TRBJ1-1; D gene ambiguous. V lost 3 bases and J 1 base, leaving 9 bases between the germline ends. The CDR3 sequence is 14 residues long. CDR1 is KGHSH and CDR2 is LQKENI in the germline V gene. Here the CDR3 reads CASSPGRENTEAFF. DNA of the CDR3: TGTGCCAGCTCACCGGGGAGGGAGAACACTGAAGCTTTCTTT.

This sequence joins TRBV6-5 and TRBJ1-2, with 7 bases lining up with TRBD1. The CDR3 totals 13 residues. The V and J ends lost 0 bases and 8 bases, in that order; junction bases with no gene match: 3. Germline CDR1 MNHEY, CDR2 SVGAGI. The CDR3: CASSYSDRQGYTF. The CDR3 region has the DNA TGTGCCAGCAGTTACTCGGACAGGCAGGGCTACACCTTC.

This clone was counted between two and nine times. The chain combines TRBV14 with TRBJ1-4, with a tentative D call TRBD1 (5 bases). Germline lookup yields CDR1 SGHDN and CDR2 FVKESK. CDR3 length: 18 amino acids. With 0 bases removed from V and 0 bases from J, the gap between germline ends came to 14 bases. This chain's CDR3 is CASSQETGGTATNEKLFF. The CDR3 nucleotides read TGTGCCAGCAGCCAAGAGACGGGGGGAACAGCAACTAATGAAAAACTGTTTTTT. The entire variable domain, with the rest obtained from reference TRBV14 and TRBJ1-4, is as follows: EAGVTQFPSHSVIEKGQTVTLRCDPISGHDNLYWYRRVMGKEIKFLLHFVKESKQDESGMPNNRFLAERTGGTYSTLKVQPAELEDSGVYFCASSQETGGTATNEKLFFGSGTQLSVL.

The sample holds one count of this clone. The CDR3 DNA sequence: TGTGCCACTGAGGGCGCAGAGGAAAACATTCAGTACTTC. It encodes CATEGAEENIQYF. This chain links TRBV6-5 with TRBJ2-4; weak D call: TRBD2 (5 bases). This CDR3 spans 13 amino acids. The V end lost 10 bases, the J end lost 5 bases, and 15 bases lay between the germline ends. Germline assignment: CDR1 MNHEY and CDR2 SVGAGI.

The chain joins TRBV5-6 to TRBJ2-5; TRBD2 matches at 7 bases. The CDR3 contains 18 residues. Per the germline V gene, CDR1 is SGHDT and CDR2 is YYEEEE. J gave up 1 base and V 1 base, and 13 bases lay outside the gene matches. The CDR3 DNA follows: TGTGCCAGCAGCTTGTGTTCTCCGAAGCGGGGCTTCCAAGAGACCCAGTACTTC. It encodes CASSLCSPKRGFQETQYF.

This rearrangement joins TRBV6-5 to TRBJ2-7; weak D call: TRBD1 (6 bases). Germline lookup yields CDR1 MNHEY and CDR2 SVGAGI. V was cut by 2 bases and J by 2 bases, with 16 bases left in between. CDR3 size: 16 residues. This chain's CDR3 is CASSYTPTGPTYEQYF. DNA for the CDR3: TGTGCCAGCAGTTACACCCCGACAGGACCTACCTACGAGCAGTACTTC.

V and J are TRBV12-5 and TRBJ2-7, with D perhaps matching TRBD1 (5 bases). This CDR3 spans 12 amino acids. In germline, CDR1 is LGHNT, CDR2 FRNRAP. Trimming left V 4 bases short and J 5 bases short, with 9 bases between. The DNA of the CDR3 is TGTGCTAGTGGTTCCTCAGGGAACGAGCAGTACTTC. It is translated as CASGSSGNEQYF.

V and J are TRBV25-1 and TRBJ2-1, with D maybe TRBD2 (6 bases). The CDR3 is made up of 16 amino acids. V was clipped by 3 bases and J by 6 bases, with 18 bases between them. Per the germline V gene, CDR1 is MGHDK and CDR2 is SYGVNS. CDR3 nucleotide sequence: TGTGCCAGCAGTGACCCCTCGCATACTAGCAGCAATGAGCAGTTCTTC. This sequence encodes CASSDPSHTSSNEQFF.

The genes are TRBV5-1 and TRBJ2-1, with D possibly being TRBD2 (7 bases). The V and J ends lost 1 base and 7 bases respectively, with 21 bases between them. The V gene's germline CDR1 is SGHRS and CDR2 YFSETQ. The CDR3 totals 17 residues. The CDR3 reads CASSLKGKGVAGNEQFF. CDR3 coding DNA: TGCGCCAGCAGCTTGAAAGGGAAGGGGGTAGCGGGTAATGAGCAGTTCTTC.

The chain couples TRBV7-3 to TRBJ2-7; D is perhaps TRBD2 (6 bases). The germline CDR1 and CDR2 sequences are SGHTA and FQGTGA. Between the trimmed V and J ends, which lost 3 bases and 0 bases, there was a span of 12 bases. The CDR3 contains 15 residues. DNA of the CDR3: TGTGCCAGCAGCTTGGGAGGCGGTCGCTCCTACGAGCAGTACTTC. It yields the protein CASSLGGGRSYEQYF.

For the CDR3, the DNA is TGTGCTAGTGGTTTGGTAGCCGGAGATACGCAGTATTTT. Residues: CASGLVAGDTQYF. The gene calls are TRBV12-5 and TRBJ2-3; unclear D gene. Germline V gene data show CDR1 as LGHNT and CDR2 as FRNRAP. Trimming cost V 0 bases and J 5 bases, with 6 bases left between them. The CDR3 is 13 amino acids.

The rearrangement joins TRBV28 to TRBJ1-2, with TRBD1 identical over 9 bases. CDR1 is MDHEN and CDR2 is SYDVKM in the germline V gene. This CDR3 has 12 residues. Trimming at V came to 6 bases and at J to 7 bases, leaving 3 bases not matched to a gene. DNA of the CDR3: TGTGCCAGCAGACAGGGGGCTGGTGGCTACACCTTC. This sequence encodes CASRQGAGGYTF.

The chain combines TRBV29-1 with TRBJ2-2; 9 bases fit TRBD2. The CDR3 runs 14 residues. V shed 7 bases and J 3 bases; nucleotides not matched to a gene: 6. Germline V gene lookup returns CDR1 SQVTM and CDR2 ANQGSEA. This CDR3 reads CSAKAGGDTGELFF. As DNA, the CDR3 is TGCAGCGCGAAAGCGGGGGGTGACACCGGGGAGCTGTTTTTT.

This clone was recorded once. The chain employs TRBV5-1 and TRBJ1-2; perhaps TRBD1 as D (6 bases). CDR1 SGHRS and CDR2 YFSETQ come from the germline V gene. Trimming cost V 3 bases and J 8 bases, with 8 bases left between them. The CDR3 length is 11 residues. CDR3 sequence: CASSWGGGYTF. In DNA form, the CDR3 reads TGCGCCAGCAGCTGGGGGGGCGGCTACACCTTC.

The rearrangement joins TRBV2 to TRBJ1-5, with a possible D match to TRBD1 (5 bases). Germline V gives CDR1 SNHLY, CDR2 FYNNEI. Trimming shortened V by 5 bases and J by 5 bases, and 16 bases separated the two germline ends. This CDR3 has 15 residues. This CDR3 reads CASSRDSGGDQPQHF. CDR3 sequence (DNA): TGTGCCAGCAGTCGGGACTCCGGCGGAGATCAGCCCCAGCATTTT.

V and J are TRBV27 and TRBJ2-7; weak D call: TRBD1 (6 bases). CDR3 size: 18 residues. Trimming shortened V by 0 bases and J by 2 bases, and 20 bases separated the two germline ends. The germline V gene encodes CDR1 MNHEY and CDR2 SMNVEV (reference sequence). The CDR3 sequence: CASSLSPVASRQAYEQYF. The CDR3 DNA follows: TGTGCCAGCAGTTTATCCCCCGTCGCGAGTAGACAGGCCTACGAGCAGTACTTC.